Listed here are 30 T cell receptor beta chains from one sample, sequenced in a study of T-cell reconstitution after alpha-beta-depleted transplantation in children. As it was prepared, the TCRbeta library received unique molecular identifiers. TCRdb fed the PCR reads into MiXCR, producing one record per CDR3 protein. The sample carries hundreds of thousands of distinct CDR3 sequences, approximately 9.5% recorded once. The sequences come from PBMCs from the stem cell graft donor, collected from the stem cell graft. The receptor source for this set is a human donor who donated a stem cell graft to a child with acute lymphoblastic leukemia.

The table lists this clonotype with many counts. V is TRBV7-9 and J is TRBJ2-7; 7 nucleotides line up with TRBD1. Trimming cost V 4 bases and J 4 bases; bases outside gene matches: 7. CDR1 and CDR2 (germline): SEHNR, FQNEAQ (reference sequence). The CDR3 spans 14 residues. This chain's CDR3 is CASSSRGQRYEQYF. DNA of the CDR3: TGTGCCAGCAGCTCTCGGGGACAGCGGTACGAGCAGTACTTC.

This clonotype was detected ten times or more. CDR3 sequence: CASSVDPAGGQTDTQYF. The CDR3, as DNA: TGTGCCAGCAGCGTAGATCCAGCGGGGGGGCAGACAGATACGCAGTATTTT. The gene calls are TRBV9 and TRBJ2-3; 10 nucleotides match TRBD2. Per germline, CDR1 SGDLS and CDR2 YYNGEE. This CDR3 contains 17 residues. V dropped 0 bases and J dropped 3; count of bases not matched to a gene: 7.

The chain employs TRBV7-2 and TRBJ1-1; D gene uncertain. The V and J ends lost 1 base and 3 bases respectively, with 12 bases between them. This CDR3 is built from 15 residues. Germline V gives CDR1 SGHTA, CDR2 FQGNSA. CDR3 amino acids: CASSLDKARDTEAFF. The CDR3 coding sequence is TGTGCCAGCAGCTTAGATAAAGCCAGAGACACTGAAGCTTTCTTT.

This clonotype appeared a few times. The chain recombines TRBV20-1 with TRBJ2-5; D possibly corresponds to TRBD2 (5 bases). CDR3 length: 15 residues. The V gene lost 2 bases and the J gene lost 5 bases, with 18 bases spanning the gap. Germline-derived CDR1 and CDR2 are DFQATT and SNEGSKA (reference sequence). The CDR3 bases are TGCAGTGCTAGACGGGAAGTTGGCCGGTGGGAGACCCAGTACTTC. Translated, it gives CSARREVGRWETQYF.

The chain recombines TRBV6-6 with TRBJ2-6; D unresolved. Germline V gives CDR1 MNHNY, CDR2 SVGAGI (reference sequence). This CDR3 comprises 13 residues. Trimming removed 5 bases at V and 3 bases at J, with 5 bases between. The CDR3 protein is CASSGGGANVLTF. The CDR3 DNA reads as TGTGCCAGCAGTGGCGGTGGGGCCAACGTCCTGACTTTC.

The gene calls are TRBV7-9 and TRBJ2-2; no firm D call. V lost 1 base to trimming and J lost 3 bases, with 3 bases between them. Germline loops: CDR1 SEHNR, CDR2 FQNEAQ (reference sequence). The CDR3 covers 13 residues. The CDR3 coding sequence is TGTGCCAGCAGCTTAGAACACACCGGGGAGCTGTTTTTT. The encoded protein is CASSLEHTGELFF.

About this clonotype itself: The CDR3 ends on some other residue instead of the conserved phenylalanine or tryptophan, so this is likely a read error. The DNA for the CDR3 is TGTGCCAGCAGCTTAGGTGGGGGTCCTGGAAACACCATATATTAT. Translation: CASSLGGGPGNTIYY. The gene calls are TRBV7-2 and TRBJ1-3; possible D gene TRBD1, 5 bases. Looked up from germline, CDR1 is SGHTA and CDR2 is FQGNSA. The CDR3 has 15 amino acids. Trimming cost V 1 base and J 2 bases, with 9 bases left between them.

This clonotype was seen a handful of times. The J gene is TRBJ1-1, the V gene TRBV6-1, with unresolved D. The CDR3 covers 13 residues. The V gene's germline CDR1 is MNHNS and CDR2 SASEGT. The CDR3 loop is CAARREMNTEAFF. In DNA, the CDR3 is TGTGCGGCGCGGCGGGAGATGAACACTGAAGCTTTCTTT.

This clonotype was observed a few times. This chain uses TRBV10-3 with TRBJ1-6; D uncertain. Trimming removed 4 bases at V and 10 bases at J, with 11 bases between. This CDR3 has 13 residues. Germline V lookup: CDR1 ENHRY, CDR2 SYGVKD. The CDR3 loop reads CAISGYEESPLHF. The CDR3 nucleotides are TGTGCCATCAGTGGGTACGAGGAATCACCCCTCCACTTT.

The chain couples TRBV27 to TRBJ2-7, with 13 bases identical to TRBD2. Trimming removed 3 bases from V and 4 bases from J; junction bases left unmatched: 12. The CDR3 runs to 18 residues. Germline V CDR1 and CDR2: MNHEY, SMNVEV (reference sequence). The CDR3 is CASSFRTSGGAQRYEQYF. The CDR3 DNA sequence: TGTGCCAGCAGTTTTCGGACTAGCGGGGGAGCACAACGATACGAGCAGTACTTC.

This clonotype came up many times. This chain joins TRBV30 and TRBJ2-3; no clear D gene. Germline-derived CDR1 and CDR2 are GTSNPN and SVGIG (reference sequence). CDR3 length: 13 amino acids. V dropped 3 bases and J dropped 0 bases, with 7 bases sitting between them. In DNA, the CDR3 is TGTGCCTGGAGACAGACTAGCACAGATACGCAGTATTTT. Translated: CAWRQTSTDTQYF.

This clonotype appeared a few times. V and J are TRBV7-9 and TRBJ1-2; 7 bases are shared with TRBD1. Germline CDR1 and CDR2: SEHNR and FQNEAQ (reference sequence). V lost 4 bases to trimming and J lost 8 bases; unmatched junction nucleotides: 10. This CDR3 is built from 14 residues. The CDR3 spells CASSSSTGSFGYTF. The CDR3 DNA reads TGTGCCAGCAGCTCCTCGACAGGGAGCTTCGGCTACACCTTC.

This clonotype was seen more than once but under ten times. The chain is built from TRBV20-1 and TRBJ2-1, with unresolved D. Germline CDR1 reads DFQATT; CDR2 reads SNEGSKA (reference sequence). V lost 7 bases and J 1 base, leaving 11 bases between the germline ends. The CDR3 has 13 residues. The CDR3 spells CSVKPISYNEQFF. The CDR3 coding sequence is TGCAGTGTGAAACCTATTTCCTACAATGAGCAGTTCTTC.

This clonotype was found many times. This chain connects TRBV10-3 to TRBJ2-7, with a weak D call TRBD1 (6 bases). V was clipped by 7 bases and J by 2 bases, with 15 bases between them. The germline gives CDR1 ENHRY, CDR2 SYGVKD. This CDR3 has 14 amino acids. Here the CDR3 reads CAIKKAGETYEQYF. The CDR3 DNA is TGTGCCATCAAGAAAGCAGGGGAGACCTACGAGCAGTACTTC.

The table lists this clonotype with many counts. The CDR3 coding sequence is TGTGCCAGCAGCTTAGGGACAGGGTATACTGAAGCTTTCTTT. It translates to CASSLGTGYTEAFF. The V gene is TRBV7-9, the J gene TRBJ1-1; the match to TRBD1 covers 8 bases. With V trimmed by 1 base and J by 5 bases, 3 bases remained unmatched. CDR1 is SEHNR and CDR2 is FQNEAQ in the germline V gene (reference sequence). This CDR3 contains 14 residues.

This clonotype turned up a few times. The chain joins TRBV3-1 to TRBJ2-2, with 7 bases lining up with TRBD2. Unmatched junction bases numbered 5, after V lost 4 bases and J lost 6 bases. Germline V gene sequence: CDR1 LGHDT, CDR2 YNNKEL (reference sequence). The length of the CDR3 is 14 residues. The CDR3 loop is CASSRAGRAGELFF. The CDR3 DNA is TGTGCCAGCAGCCGAGCAGGGAGGGCCGGGGAGCTGTTTTTT.

In its sample, this clonotype was seen many times. The V call is TRBV20-1, the J call TRBJ1-5; D is unclear. The CDR3 is made up of 14 amino acids. Germline V CDR1 and CDR2: DFQATT, SNEGSKA (reference sequence). Trimming removed 1 base from V and 4 bases from J, with 11 bases in between. In DNA form, the CDR3 reads TGCAGTGCTAGAGGACGGGTCCTAAATCAGCCCCAGCATTTT. Its translation: CSARGRVLNQPQHF.

This clonotype was found a few times. The chain joins TRBV20-1 to TRBJ2-7; D is unclear. V lost 1 base, J lost 3 bases, and 7 bases lay in between. The germline V gene encodes CDR1 DFQATT and CDR2 SNEGSKA (reference sequence). The CDR3 has 12 amino acids. CDR3 loop: CSARVVFYEQYF. The CDR3 DNA sequence: TGCAGTGCTAGAGTGGTTTTCTACGAGCAGTACTTC.

Only a few counts were recorded for this clonotype. V and J are TRBV7-2 and TRBJ1-5; the D gene is possibly TRBD1 (6 bases). Germline loops: CDR1 SGHTA, CDR2 FQGNSA. The CDR3 runs 15 residues. V was pared by 6 bases and J by 2 bases, with 14 bases between. The CDR3 bases are TGTGCCAGCAGTACCGGACAGACCGGCAATCAGCCCCAGCATTTT. The encoded protein is CASSTGQTGNQPQHF.

This chain uses TRBV5-1 with TRBJ2-2, with 10 bases identical to TRBD2. CDR1 and CDR2 from the germline V gene are SGHRS and YFSETQ. The CDR3 totals 16 residues. The V and J ends lost 0 bases and 3 bases, in that order; junction bases with no gene match: 2. CDR3 region: CASSLGTSGYTGELFF. CDR3 coding DNA: TGCGCCAGCAGCTTGGGGACTAGCGGTTACACCGGGGAGCTGTTTTTT.

The sample holds many counts of this clonotype. The chain combines TRBV7-8 with TRBJ2-1; either TRBD1 or TRBD2 may fit D (5 bases each). The CDR3 consists of 12 residues. Germline assignment: CDR1 SGHVS and CDR2 FQNEAQ. The V and J ends lost 4 bases and 11 bases respectively, with 12 bases between them. The CDR3 spells CASSWDVDKQFF. In nucleotides, the CDR3 is TGTGCCAGCAGCTGGGACGTCGACAAGCAGTTCTTC.

The chain recombines TRBV20-1 with TRBJ2-7; 7 nucleotides align to TRBD1. The trim removed 0 bases at V and 1 base at J, leaving 6 bases unmatched. The CDR3 loop spans 15 amino acids. Germline CDR1 DFQATT, CDR2 SNEGSKA (reference sequence). CDR3 sequence (DNA): TGCAGTGCTAGAGATCGGCAGGGGGTGTCCTACGAGCAGTACTTC. It specifies CSARDRQGVSYEQYF.

In its sample, this clonotype was seen many times. This chain connects TRBV20-1 to TRBJ2-1; the match to TRBD2 covers 10 bases. The V gene's germline CDR1 is DFQATT and CDR2 SNEGSKA (reference sequence). The CDR3 spans 13 residues. J was trimmed by 7 bases and V by 7 bases; bases with no gene match: 7. Written as DNA, the CDR3 is TGCAGTGGGAAGCGGGGGGGCGGGAATGAGCAGTTCTTC. Amino acids: CSGKRGGGNEQFF.

The rearrangement links TRBV5-5 to TRBJ2-7, with D possibly called TRBD1 or TRBD2 (6 bases each). The V end lost 2 bases, the J end lost 2 bases, and 17 bases lay between the germline ends. The CDR3 loop spans 16 amino acids. Germline CDR1 and CDR2: SGHKS and YYEKEE (reference sequence). The CDR3 here is CASSFSLGGSAYEQYF. The CDR3 nucleotides are TGTGCCAGCAGCTTTAGTTTAGGGGGGTCCGCCTACGAGCAGTACTTC. Together with reference TRBV5-5 and TRBJ2-7, the CDR3 gives the full variable domain: DAGVTQSPTHLIKTRGQQVTLRCSPISGHKSVSWYQQVLGQGPQFIFQYYEKEERGRGNFPDRFSARQFPNYSSELNVNALLLGDSALYLCASSFSLGGSAYEQYFGPGTRLTVT.

The genes are TRBV4-2 and TRBJ1-2; a weak D match, TRBD1 (5 bases). The CDR3 length is 16 residues. Germline CDR1 reads LGHNA; CDR2 reads YNFKEQ. Trimming shortened V by 0 bases and J by 1 base, and 12 bases separated the two germline ends. The CDR3 DNA reads TGTGCCAGCAGCCAAGATCGGCGGGACGGTAACTATGGCTACACCTTC. Protein sequence: CASSQDRRDGNYGYTF.

This clonotype was recorded at least ten times. This chain links TRBV20-1 with TRBJ2-1, with 9 bases matching TRBD1. In germline, CDR1 is DFQATT, CDR2 SNEGSKA (reference sequence). V gave up 0 bases and J gave up 5 bases; unmatched junction bases: 5. The CDR3 runs to 15 residues. CDR3 DNA sequence: TGCAGTGCTAGAGACCGGGACAGGGTGGACAATGAGCAGTTCTTC. Its protein product is CSARDRDRVDNEQFF.

The CDR3 DNA is TGTGCCTGCTCGCGAGGGCCCGACAAAGCTTTCTTT. This encodes CACSRGPDKAFF. The genes are TRBV30 and TRBJ1-1; no reliable D call. Germline V lookup: CDR1 GTSNPN, CDR2 SVGIG (reference sequence). The CDR3 has 12 residues. Trimming stripped 6 bases from V and 9 bases from J, with 17 bases between.

This chain uses TRBV28 with TRBJ2-5, with a weak D call TRBD1 (6 bases). V was shortened by 3 bases and J by 2 bases, with 13 bases between the two germline ends. The CDR3 totals 15 residues. The V gene's germline CDR1 is MDHEN and CDR2 SYDVKM. As DNA, the CDR3 is TGTGCCAGCAGTTTGTCAGGGGCTAGTCAAGAGACCCAGTACTTC. Translated, it gives CASSLSGASQETQYF.

This clonotype was detected a few times. This chain joins TRBV6-1 and TRBJ2-7; a weak D match, TRBD2 (5 bases). V lost 7 bases and J lost 0, with 10 bases in between. CDR1 is MNHNS and CDR2 is SASEGT in the germline V gene. The CDR3 loop spans 13 amino acids. CDR3 sequence: CASIGSLSYEQYF. CDR3 sequence (DNA): TGTGCCAGCATTGGGAGCCTCTCCTACGAGCAGTACTTC.

The rearrangement uses TRBV5-1 and TRBJ2-1; D unresolved. Germline CDR1 is SGHRS and CDR2 is YFSETQ. V was cut by 0 bases and J by 6 bases, with 10 bases left in between. This CDR3 comprises 14 residues. The CDR3 is CASSLVRVSNEQFF. In nucleotides, the CDR3 is TGCGCCAGCAGCTTGGTCCGGGTATCCAATGAGCAGTTCTTC.